The 4 T cell receptor beta chains below come from one sample, sequenced in a study of blood T cell repertoires in COVID-19. Using immunoSEQ multiplex PCR, the repertoire was profiled, and TCRdb retains in-frame clones only, with some absent. The sample lists a few hundred thousand clones, around 88% occurring once. Input material: PBMCs or T cells enriched from blood (not recorded which). The receptors derive from a woman in her thirties or forties who had recovered from COVID-19.

This clone was seen only once. This chain uses TRBV9 with TRBJ1-1; 8 bases match TRBD1. Germline V lookup: CDR1 SGDLS, CDR2 YYNGEE. The CDR3 is 15 residues long. Unmatched junction bases numbered 7, after V lost 0 bases and J lost 6 bases. CDR3 DNA: TGTGCCAGCAGCGTAGCCCCTCAGGGGGCCTCTGAAGCTTTCTTT. Amino acid sequence: CASSVAPQGASEAFF.

The chain carries TRBV6-5 and TRBJ2-5; 8 positions match TRBD1. This CDR3 region has 14 residues. V gave up 8 bases and J gave up 1 base; unmatched junction bases: 6. Per the germline V gene, CDR1 is MNHEY and CDR2 is SVGAGI. This chain's CDR3 is CASAEDRVQETQYF. The CDR3, as DNA: TGTGCCAGCGCCGAGGACAGGGTCCAAGAGACCCAGTACTTC.

V and J are TRBV20-1 and TRBJ2-7; tentative D call: TRBD1 (5 bases). The CDR3 loop spans 11 amino acids. Germline CDR1 reads DFQATT; CDR2 reads SNEGSKA (reference sequence). The V and J ends lost 6 bases and 2 bases respectively, with 8 bases between them. In nucleotides, the CDR3 is TGCAGTGCCTGGGGCCCCTACGAGCAGTACTTC. It is translated as CSAWGPYEQYF.

V is TRBV3-1 (or the pseudogene TRBV3-2) and J is TRBJ2-5; 14 bases line up with TRBD2. The CDR3 sequence is 19 residues long. Trimming removed 4 bases from V and 4 bases from J; junction bases left unmatched: 14. CDR1 is LGHDT and CDR2 is YNNKEL in the germline V gene (reference sequence). The CDR3 DNA is TGTGCCAGCAGCCCCTGGGCCGGGACTAGCGGGAGTGGGGTAGAGACCCAGTACTTC. Its translation is CASSPWAGTSGSGVETQYF.